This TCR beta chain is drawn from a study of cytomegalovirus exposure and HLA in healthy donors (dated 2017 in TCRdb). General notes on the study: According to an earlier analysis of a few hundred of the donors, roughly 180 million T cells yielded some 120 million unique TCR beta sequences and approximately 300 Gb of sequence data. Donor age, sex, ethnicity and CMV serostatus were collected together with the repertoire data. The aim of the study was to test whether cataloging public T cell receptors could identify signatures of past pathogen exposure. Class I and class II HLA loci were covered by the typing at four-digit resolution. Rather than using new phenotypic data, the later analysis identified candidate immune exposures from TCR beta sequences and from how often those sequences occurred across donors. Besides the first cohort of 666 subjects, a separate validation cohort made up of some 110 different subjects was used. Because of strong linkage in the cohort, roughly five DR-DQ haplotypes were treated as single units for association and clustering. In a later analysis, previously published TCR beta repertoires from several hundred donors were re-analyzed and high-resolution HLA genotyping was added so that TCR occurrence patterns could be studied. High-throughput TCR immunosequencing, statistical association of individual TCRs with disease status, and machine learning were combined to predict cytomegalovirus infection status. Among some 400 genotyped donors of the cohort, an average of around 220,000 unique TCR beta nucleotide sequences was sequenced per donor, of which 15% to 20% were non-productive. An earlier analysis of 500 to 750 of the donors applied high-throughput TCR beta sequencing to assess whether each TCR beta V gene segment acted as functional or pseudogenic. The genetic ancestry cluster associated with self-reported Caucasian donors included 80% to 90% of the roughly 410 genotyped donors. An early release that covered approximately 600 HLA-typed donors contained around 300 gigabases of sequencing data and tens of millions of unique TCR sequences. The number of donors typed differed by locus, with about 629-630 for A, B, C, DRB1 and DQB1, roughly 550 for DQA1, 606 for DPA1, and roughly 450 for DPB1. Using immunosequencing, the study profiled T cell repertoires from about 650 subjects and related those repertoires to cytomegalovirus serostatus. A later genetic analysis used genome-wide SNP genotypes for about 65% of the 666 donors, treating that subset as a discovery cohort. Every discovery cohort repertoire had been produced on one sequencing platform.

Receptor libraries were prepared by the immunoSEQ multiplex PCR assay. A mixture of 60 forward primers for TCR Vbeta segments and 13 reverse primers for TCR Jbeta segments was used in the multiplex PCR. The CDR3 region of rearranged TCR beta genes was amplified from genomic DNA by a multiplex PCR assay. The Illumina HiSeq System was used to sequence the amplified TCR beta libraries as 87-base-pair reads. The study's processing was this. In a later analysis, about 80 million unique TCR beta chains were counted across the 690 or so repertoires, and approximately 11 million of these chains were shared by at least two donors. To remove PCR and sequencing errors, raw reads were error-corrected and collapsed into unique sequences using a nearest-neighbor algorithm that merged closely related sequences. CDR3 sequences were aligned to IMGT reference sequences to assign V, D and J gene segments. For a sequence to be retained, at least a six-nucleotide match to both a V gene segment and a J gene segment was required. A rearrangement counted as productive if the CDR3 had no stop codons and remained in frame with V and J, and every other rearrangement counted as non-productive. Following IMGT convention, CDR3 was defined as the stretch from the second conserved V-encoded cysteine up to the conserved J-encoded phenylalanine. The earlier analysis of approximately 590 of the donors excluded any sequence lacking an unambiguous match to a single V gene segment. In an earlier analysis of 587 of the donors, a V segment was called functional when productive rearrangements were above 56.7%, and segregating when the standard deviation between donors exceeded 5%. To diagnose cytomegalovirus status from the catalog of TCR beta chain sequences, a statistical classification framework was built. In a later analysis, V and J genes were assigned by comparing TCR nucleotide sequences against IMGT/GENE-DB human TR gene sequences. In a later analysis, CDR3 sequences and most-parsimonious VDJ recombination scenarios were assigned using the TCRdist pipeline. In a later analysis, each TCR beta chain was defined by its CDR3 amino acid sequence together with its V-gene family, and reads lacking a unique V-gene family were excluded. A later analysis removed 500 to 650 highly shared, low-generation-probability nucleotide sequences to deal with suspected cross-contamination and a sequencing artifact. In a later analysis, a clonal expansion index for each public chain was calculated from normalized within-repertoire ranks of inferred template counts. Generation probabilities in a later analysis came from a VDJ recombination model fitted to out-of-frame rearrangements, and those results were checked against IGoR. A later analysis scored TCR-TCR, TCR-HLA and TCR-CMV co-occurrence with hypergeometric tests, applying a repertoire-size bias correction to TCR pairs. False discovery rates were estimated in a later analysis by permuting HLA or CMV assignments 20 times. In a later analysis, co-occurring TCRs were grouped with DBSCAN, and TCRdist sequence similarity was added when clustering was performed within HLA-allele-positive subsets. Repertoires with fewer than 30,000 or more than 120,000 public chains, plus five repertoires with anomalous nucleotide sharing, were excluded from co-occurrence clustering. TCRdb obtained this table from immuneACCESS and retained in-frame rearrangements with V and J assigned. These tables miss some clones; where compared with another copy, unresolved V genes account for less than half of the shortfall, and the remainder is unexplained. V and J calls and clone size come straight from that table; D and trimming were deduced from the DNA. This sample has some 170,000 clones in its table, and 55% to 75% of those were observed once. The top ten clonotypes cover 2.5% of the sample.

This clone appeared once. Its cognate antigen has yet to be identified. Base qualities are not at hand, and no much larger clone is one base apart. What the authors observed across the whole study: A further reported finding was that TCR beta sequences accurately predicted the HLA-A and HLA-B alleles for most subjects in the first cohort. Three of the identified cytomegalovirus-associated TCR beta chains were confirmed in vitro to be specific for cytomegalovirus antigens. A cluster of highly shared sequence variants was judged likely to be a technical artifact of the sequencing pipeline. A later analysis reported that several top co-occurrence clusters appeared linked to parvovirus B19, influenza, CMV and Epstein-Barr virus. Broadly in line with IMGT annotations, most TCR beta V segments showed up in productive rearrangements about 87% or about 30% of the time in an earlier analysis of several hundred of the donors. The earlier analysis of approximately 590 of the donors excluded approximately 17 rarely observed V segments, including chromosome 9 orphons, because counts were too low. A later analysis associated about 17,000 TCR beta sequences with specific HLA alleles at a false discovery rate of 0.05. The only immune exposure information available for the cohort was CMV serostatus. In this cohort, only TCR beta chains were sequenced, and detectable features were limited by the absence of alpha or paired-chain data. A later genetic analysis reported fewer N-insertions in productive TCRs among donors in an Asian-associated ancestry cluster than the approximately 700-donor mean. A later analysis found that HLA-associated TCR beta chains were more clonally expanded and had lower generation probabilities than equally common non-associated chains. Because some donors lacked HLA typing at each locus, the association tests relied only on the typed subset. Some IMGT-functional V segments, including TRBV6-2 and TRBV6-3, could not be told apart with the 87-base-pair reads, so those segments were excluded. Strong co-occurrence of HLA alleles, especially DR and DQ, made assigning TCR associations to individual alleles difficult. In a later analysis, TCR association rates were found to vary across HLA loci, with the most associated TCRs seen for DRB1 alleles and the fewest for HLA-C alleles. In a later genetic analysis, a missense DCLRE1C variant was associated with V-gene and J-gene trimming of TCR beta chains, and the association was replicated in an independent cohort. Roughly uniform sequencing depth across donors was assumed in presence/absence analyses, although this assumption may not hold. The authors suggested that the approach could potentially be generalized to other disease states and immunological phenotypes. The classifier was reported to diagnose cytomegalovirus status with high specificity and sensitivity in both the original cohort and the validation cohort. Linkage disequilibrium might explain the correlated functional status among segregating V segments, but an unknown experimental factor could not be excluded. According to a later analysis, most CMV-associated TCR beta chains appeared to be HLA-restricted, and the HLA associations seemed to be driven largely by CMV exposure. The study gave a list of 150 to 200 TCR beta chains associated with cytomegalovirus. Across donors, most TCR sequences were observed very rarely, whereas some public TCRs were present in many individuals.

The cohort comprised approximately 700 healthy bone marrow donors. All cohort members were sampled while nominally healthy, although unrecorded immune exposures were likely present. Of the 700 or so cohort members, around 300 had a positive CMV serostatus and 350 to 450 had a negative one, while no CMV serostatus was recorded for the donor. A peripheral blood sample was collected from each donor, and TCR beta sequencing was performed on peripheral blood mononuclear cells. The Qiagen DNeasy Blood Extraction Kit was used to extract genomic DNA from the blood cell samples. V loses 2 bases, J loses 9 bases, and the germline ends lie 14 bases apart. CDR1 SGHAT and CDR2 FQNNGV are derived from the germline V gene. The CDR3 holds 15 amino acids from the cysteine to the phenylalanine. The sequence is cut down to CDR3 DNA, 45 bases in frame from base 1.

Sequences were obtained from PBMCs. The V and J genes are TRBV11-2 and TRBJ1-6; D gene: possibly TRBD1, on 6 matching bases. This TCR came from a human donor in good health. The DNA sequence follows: TGTGCCAGCAGCTTATTCCGGGACACGGCTTCACCCCTCCACTTT. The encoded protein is CASSLFRDTASPLHF.